In this sample, the clone carrying this T cell receptor (beta chain) turned up once. The germline V gene encodes CDR1 SGHRS and CDR2 YFSETQ. This CDR3 region has 12 residues. A J-beta primer mix and a sample-barcoded 5' primer were used in a second PCR of about 7 to 12 cycles. TCRdb reanalysed the 5' RACE reads using MiXCR and keeps one entry per CDR3 protein. This table has roughly 1.4 million distinct CDR3 sequences, roughly 59% appearing once. These data originate in a study of blood T cells in healthy people across ages. The V and J genes are TRBV5-1 and TRBJ2-1, with D hard to call. The last part of the DNA fits TRBJ2-7 better; the J call may be wrong. Sequencing used blood. This sequence was found in a man aged 18 to 35 in good health. The CDR3 reads CASSMTYNEQYF. The CDR3 nucleotides are TGCGCCAGCAGTATGACCTACAATGAGCAGTACTTC.